A selection of T cell receptor beta chains follows, all from one sample in a study of shared clonotypes between healthy human individuals. Assay: immunoSEQ multiplex PCR; the TCRdb copy retains only in-frame clones and omits some. The sample gives about 690,000 clones, around 90% of which show up once; 34% is in the top ten. The specimen sequenced was memory CD8+ T cells from PBMCs. The receptor source for this set is a man aged 18 to 29 in good health. Some clones in this sample may be carry-over from other donors' samples. Each CDR3 is given with its conserved first and last residue. The order of the fields is CDR3 length, clone size, D gene, J gene, V gene, CDR3 protein, CDR3 DNA. The D gene is left open where the match is weak. Size tells how often a clone was seen (once, few, many) or the class of an expanded clone, and some rows leave it out.

>15|-|TRBD1|TRBJ2-5|TRBV5-6
CASRGRQGIQETQYF
TGTGCCAGCAGAGGCCGACAGGGTATCCAAGAGACCCAGTACTTC
>16|-|-|TRBJ2-7|TRBV7-5
CVRSCSGEASSYEQYF
TGTGTCAGAAGCTGTAGCGGGGAGGCGAGCTCCTACGAGCAGTACTTC
>16|-|-|TRBJ2-2|TRBV7-3
CASSPRAGADTGELFF
TGTGCCAGCAGCCCAAGGGCAGGGGCGGACACCGGGGAGCTGTTTTTT
>19|-|-|TRBJ2-2|TRBV7-2
CASSLAPRDILQWTGELFF
TGTGCCAGCAGCTTAGCCCCCCGGGACATCTTGCAGTGGACCGGGGAGCTGTTTTTT
>13|-|-|TRBJ1-5|TRBV27
CAAADKGPQPQHF
TGTGCCGCAGCAGACAAGGGTCCTCAGCCCCAGCATTTT
>14|-|-|TRBJ2-4|TRBV4-1
CASSPWLPRQAQYF
TGCGCCAGCAGCCCTTGGCTACCCCGACAGGCCCAGTACTTC
>14|-|-|TRBJ2-4|TRBV5-1
CASSLGRVMDIQYF
TGCGCCAGCAGCTTAGGCAGGGTTATGGACATTCAGTACTTC
>13|-|-|TRBJ2-5|TRBV27
CASRQEYQETQYF
TGTGCCAGCAGACAAGAGTACCAAGAGACCCAGTACTTC
>14|-|-|TRBJ2-5|TRBV7-8
CASSARQLGETQYF
TGTGCCAGCAGCGCCCGACAGTTGGGCGAGACCCAGTACTTC
>14|-|TRBD1|TRBJ2-7|TRBV4-1
CASSQGTGYYEQYF
TGCGCCAGCAGCCAAGGGACAGGGTACTACGAGCAGTACTTC
>15|-|TRBD1|TRBJ1-6|TRBV6-5
CASSGQGSSNSPLHF
TGTGCCAGCAGTGGACAGGGGTCGAGCAATTCACCCCTCCACTTT
>13|-|-|TRBJ2-1|TRBV15
CATSLTPRHEQFF
TGTGCCACCAGCCTTACTCCTAGGCATGAGCAGTTCTTC
>14|once|-|TRBJ2-1|TRBV29-1
CSVAGTGRANEQFF
TGCAGCGTTGCGGGAACAGGGAGGGCCAATGAGCAGTTCTTC
>15|-|-|TRBJ2-1|TRBV6-5
CASSGDSWVTNEQFF
TGTGCCAGCAGCGGAGACAGTTGGGTTACCAATGAGCAGTTCTTC
>13|-|-|TRBJ2-1|TRBV9
CASSVGSSNEQFF
TGTGCCAGCAGCGTAGGTTCGTCGAATGAGCAGTTCTTC
>16|-|-|TRBJ2-2|TRBV21-1
CASSARVDAGTGELFF
TGTGCCAGCAGCGCCCGGGTGGATGCTGGGACCGGGGAGCTGTTTTTT
>11|once|-|TRBJ2-7|TRBV7-9
CASSRDYEQYF
TGTGCCAGCAGCAGAGACTACGAGCAGTACTTC
>14|once|-|TRBJ2-7|TRBV28
CASSATGSTYEQYF
TGTGCCAGCAGTGCAACCGGGTCGACCTACGAGCAGTACTTC
>12|-|TRBD1|TRBJ2-7|TRBV29-1
CSGAGTGGEQYF
TGCAGCGGGGCCGGGACAGGGGGCGAGCAGTACTTC
>11|-|-|TRBJ2-2|TRBV7-9
CASRQTGELFF
TGTGCCAGCAGACAGACCGGGGAGCTGTTTTTT
>15|-|-|TRBJ1-1|TRBV29-1
CSVRDGRGRDTEAFF
TGCAGCGTTCGGGACGGCAGGGGACGGGACACTGAAGCTTTCTTT
>17|once|-|TRBJ2-1|TRBV5-6
CASSLVSRRFSYNEQFF
TGTGCCAGCAGCTTGGTAAGTCGGCGGTTCTCCTACAATGAGCAGTTCTTC
>12|-|-|TRBJ2-3|TRBV27
CASSPFSDTQYF
TGTGCCAGCAGCCCCTTCTCAGATACGCAGTATTTT
>14|-|TRBD1|TRBJ2-7|TRBV7-9
CASSSTGQVYEQYF
TGTGCCAGCAGCTCTACGGGACAGGTCTACGAGCAGTACTTC
>11|-|-|TRBJ2-7|TRBV5-6
CASSFGYEQYF
TGTGCCAGCAGCTTCGGCTACGAGCAGTACTTC
>15|-|-|TRBJ2-1|TRBV6-5
CASSPNRVAYNEQFF
TGTGCCAGCAGTCCCAACAGGGTCGCCTACAATGAGCAGTTCTTC
>20|-|TRBD2|TRBJ2-2|TRBV28
CASSLPLLGLGRVNTGELFF
TGTGCCAGCAGTTTGCCCCTCCTAGGACTAGGAAGGGTGAACACCGGGGAGCTGTTTTTT
>14|-|-|TRBJ2-7|TRBV28
CASTLGGLRHEQYF
TGTGCCAGCACCTTGGGGGGTCTTCGCCACGAGCAGTACTTC
>14|-|-|TRBJ2-7|TRBV7-9
CASSLRGPPYEQYF
TGTGCCAGCAGCTTACGGGGGCCACCCTACGAGCAGTACTTC
>14|-|-|TRBJ2-7|TRBV15
CATSRVRGPYEQYF
TGTGCCACCAGCAGAGTCCGGGGCCCCTACGAGCAGTACTTC
>17|-|TRBD2|TRBJ2-7|TRBV7-2
CASSPGTSGRFPYEQYF
TGTGCCAGCAGCCCCGGGACTAGCGGGAGGTTCCCCTACGAGCAGTACTTC